This T cell receptor beta chain was documented in a study of response to subunit inactivated influenza vaccine. This CDR3 spans 15 amino acids. Germline lookup yields CDR1 WSHSY and CDR2 SAAADI. Trimming shortened V by 8 bases and J by 3 bases, and 16 bases separated the two germline ends. TCRdb reprocessed the RT-PCR reads with MiXCR, giving one entry per CDR3 protein. The sample consists of 150,000 to 200,000 distinct CDR3 sequences, about a tenth of them appearing once. This clonotype was counted at least ten times. What it binds is unknown. Findings and limits, study-wide: Every seasonal influenza vaccination brings in few new T cells, the authors suggested.

The chain is built from TRBV10-2 and TRBJ1-4, with D unclear. The source material was non-naive T cells sorted from PBMCs, sampled 45 days after vaccination. The TCR originated in a man aged 50 to 59 who received an inactivated influenza vaccine. The DNA for the CDR3 is TGCGCCAGCTCCCGGACCTTCTCGGCTAATGAAAAACTGTTTTTT. Its translation: CASSRTFSANEKLFF.